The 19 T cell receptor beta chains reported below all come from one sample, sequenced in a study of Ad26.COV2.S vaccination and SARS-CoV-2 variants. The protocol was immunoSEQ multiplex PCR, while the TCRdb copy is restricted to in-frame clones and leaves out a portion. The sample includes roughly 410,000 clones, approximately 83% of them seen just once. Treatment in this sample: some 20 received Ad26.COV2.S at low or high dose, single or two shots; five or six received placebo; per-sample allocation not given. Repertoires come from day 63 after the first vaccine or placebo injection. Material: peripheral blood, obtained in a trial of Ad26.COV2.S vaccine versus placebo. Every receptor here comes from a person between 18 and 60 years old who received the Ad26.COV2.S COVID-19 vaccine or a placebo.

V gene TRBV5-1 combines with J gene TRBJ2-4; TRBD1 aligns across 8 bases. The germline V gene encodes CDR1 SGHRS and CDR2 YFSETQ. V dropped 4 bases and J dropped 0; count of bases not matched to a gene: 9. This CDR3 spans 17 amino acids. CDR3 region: CASSPRDRGLAKNIQYF. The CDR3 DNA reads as TGCGCCAGCAGCCCCCGCGACAGGGGATTAGCCAAAAACATTCAGTACTTC.

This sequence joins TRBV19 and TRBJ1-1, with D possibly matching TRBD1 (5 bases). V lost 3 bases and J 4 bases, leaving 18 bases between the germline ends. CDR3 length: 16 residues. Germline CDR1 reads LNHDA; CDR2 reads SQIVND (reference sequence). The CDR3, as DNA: TGTGCCAGTAGTATGAGTACAGGTATTGGCGGCACTGAAGCTTTCTTT. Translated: CASSMSTGIGGTEAFF.

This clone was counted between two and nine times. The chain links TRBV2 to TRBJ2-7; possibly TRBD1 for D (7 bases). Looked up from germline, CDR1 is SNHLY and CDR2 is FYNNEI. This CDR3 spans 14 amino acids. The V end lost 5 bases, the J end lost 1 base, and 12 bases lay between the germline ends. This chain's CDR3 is CASSTEGQSYEQYF. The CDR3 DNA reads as TGTGCCAGCAGTACGGAGGGACAGTCCTACGAGCAGTACTTC.

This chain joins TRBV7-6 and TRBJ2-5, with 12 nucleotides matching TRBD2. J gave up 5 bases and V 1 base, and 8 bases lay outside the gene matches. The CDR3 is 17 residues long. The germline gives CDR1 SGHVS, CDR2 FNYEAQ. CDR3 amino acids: CASSLERLAGVRETQYF. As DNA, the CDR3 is TGTGCCAGCAGCTTAGAGAGACTAGCGGGAGTTAGGGAGACCCAGTACTTC.

For the CDR3, the DNA is TGTGCCAGCAGTTCATGGACAGGGGGCGCGGAAGCTTTCTTT. This codes for CASSSWTGGAEAFF. The chain couples TRBV11-3 to TRBJ1-1; 11 bases line up with TRBD1. From germline, CDR1 is SGHNT and CDR2 YENEEA. CDR3 length: 14 residues. J gave up 8 bases and V 6 bases, and 8 bases lay outside the gene matches.

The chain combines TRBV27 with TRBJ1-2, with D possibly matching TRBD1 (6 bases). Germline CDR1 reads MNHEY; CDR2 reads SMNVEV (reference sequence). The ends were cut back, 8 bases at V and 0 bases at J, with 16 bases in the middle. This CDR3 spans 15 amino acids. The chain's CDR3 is CASPDRQATNYGYTF. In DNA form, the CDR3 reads TGTGCCAGCCCAGATCGACAGGCTACTAACTATGGCTACACCTTC.

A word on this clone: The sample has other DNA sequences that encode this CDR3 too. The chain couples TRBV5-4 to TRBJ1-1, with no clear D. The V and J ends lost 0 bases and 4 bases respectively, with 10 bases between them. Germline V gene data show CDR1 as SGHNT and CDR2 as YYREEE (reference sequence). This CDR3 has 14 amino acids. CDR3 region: CASSLDRAGTEAFF. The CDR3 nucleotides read TGTGCCAGCAGCTTGGATCGCGCGGGCACTGAAGCTTTCTTT. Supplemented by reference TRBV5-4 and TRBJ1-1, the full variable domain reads ETGVTQSPTHLIKTRGQQVTLRCSSQSGHNTVSWYQQALGQGPQFIFQYYREEENGRGNFPPRFSGLQFPNYSSELNVNALELDDSALYLCASSLDRAGTEAFFGQGTRLTVV.

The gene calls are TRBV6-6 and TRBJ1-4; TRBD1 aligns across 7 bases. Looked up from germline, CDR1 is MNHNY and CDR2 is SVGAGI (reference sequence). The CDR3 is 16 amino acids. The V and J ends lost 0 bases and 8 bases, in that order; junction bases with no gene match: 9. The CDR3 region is CASSYSDRLRREKLFF. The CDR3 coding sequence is TGTGCCAGCAGTTACTCGGACAGGCTCAGGCGAGAAAAACTGTTTTTT.

CDR3 residues: CASSPELAGVYNEQFF. The CDR3 DNA reads as TGTGCCAGCAGTCCAGAACTAGCGGGAGTGTACAATGAGCAGTTCTTC. This sequence joins TRBV27 and TRBJ2-1; TRBD2 matches at 11 bases. Germline lookup yields CDR1 MNHEY and CDR2 SMNVEV (reference sequence). The CDR3 has 16 amino acids. The trim removed 5 bases at V and 4 bases at J, leaving 7 bases unmatched.

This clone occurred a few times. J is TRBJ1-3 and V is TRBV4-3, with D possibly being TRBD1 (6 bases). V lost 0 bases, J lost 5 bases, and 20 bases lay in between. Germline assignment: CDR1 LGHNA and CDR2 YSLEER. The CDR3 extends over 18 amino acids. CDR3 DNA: TGCGCCAGCAGCCAAGATATGGCGGGCAGGGGAGGTAGAAACACCATATATTTT. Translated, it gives CASSQDMAGRGGRNTIYF.

The CDR3 loop reads CAFSGSAPGNTIYF. CDR3 nucleotides: TGTGCCTTTTCGGGATCCGCCCCTGGAAACACCATATATTTT. The rearrangement links TRBV5-4 to TRBJ1-3; D remains unclear. V lost 10 bases, J lost 2 bases, and 16 bases lay in between. The CDR3 length is 14 residues. Germline V gives CDR1 SGHNT, CDR2 YYREEE (reference sequence).

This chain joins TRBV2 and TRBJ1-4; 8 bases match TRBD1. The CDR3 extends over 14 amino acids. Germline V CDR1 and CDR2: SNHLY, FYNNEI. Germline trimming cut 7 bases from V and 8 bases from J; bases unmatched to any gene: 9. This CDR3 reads CASTWTGFVEKLFF. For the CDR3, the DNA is TGTGCCAGCACCTGGACAGGGTTTGTCGAAAAACTGTTTTTT.

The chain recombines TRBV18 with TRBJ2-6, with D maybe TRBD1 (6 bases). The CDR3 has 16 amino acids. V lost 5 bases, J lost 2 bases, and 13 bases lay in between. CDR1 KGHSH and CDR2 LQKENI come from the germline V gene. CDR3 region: CASSEQGLTGANVLTF. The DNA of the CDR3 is TGTGCCAGCTCAGAACAGGGCTTGACTGGGGCCAACGTCCTGACTTTC.

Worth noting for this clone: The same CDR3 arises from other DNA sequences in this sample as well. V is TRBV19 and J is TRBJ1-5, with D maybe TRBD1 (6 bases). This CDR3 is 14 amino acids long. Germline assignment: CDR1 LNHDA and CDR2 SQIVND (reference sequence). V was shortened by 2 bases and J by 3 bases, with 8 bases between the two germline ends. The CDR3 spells CASSIRDTNQPQHF. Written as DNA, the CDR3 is TGTGCCAGTAGTATACGGGACACCAATCAGCCCCAGCATTTT.

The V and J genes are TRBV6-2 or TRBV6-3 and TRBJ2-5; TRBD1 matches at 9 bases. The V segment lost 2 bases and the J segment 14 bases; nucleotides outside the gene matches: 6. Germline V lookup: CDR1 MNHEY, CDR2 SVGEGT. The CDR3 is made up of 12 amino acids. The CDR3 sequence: CASSYRDRVFYF. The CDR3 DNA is TGTGCCAGCAGTTACCGGGACAGGGTATTCTACTTC.

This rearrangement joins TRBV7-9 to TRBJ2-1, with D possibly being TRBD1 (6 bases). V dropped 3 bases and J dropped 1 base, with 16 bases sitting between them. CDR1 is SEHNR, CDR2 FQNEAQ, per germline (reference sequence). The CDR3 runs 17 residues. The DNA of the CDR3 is TGTGCCAGCAGCTTGGGGGCGTCTTTTCTGTCCTACAATGAGCAGTTCTTC. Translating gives CASSLGASFLSYNEQFF.

The CDR3 protein is CASSQAGDYEQYF. The CDR3 region has the DNA TGTGCCAGCAGCCAGGCAGGGGACTACGAGCAGTACTTC. The gene calls are TRBV7-8 and TRBJ2-7, with TRBD1 as a possible D gene (6 bases). The CDR3 sequence is 13 residues long. Looked up from germline, CDR1 is SGHVS and CDR2 is FQNEAQ. With 5 bases removed from V and 3 bases from J, the gap between germline ends came to 11 bases.

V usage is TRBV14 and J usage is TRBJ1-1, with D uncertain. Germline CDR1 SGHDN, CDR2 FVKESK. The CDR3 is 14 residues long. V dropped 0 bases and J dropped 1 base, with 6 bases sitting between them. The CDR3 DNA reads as TGTGCCAGCAGCCAAGATCGGGGGAACACTGAAGCTTTCTTT. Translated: CASSQDRGNTEAFF. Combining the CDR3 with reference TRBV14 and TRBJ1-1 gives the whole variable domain EAGVTQFPSHSVIEKGQTVTLRCDPISGHDNLYWYRRVMGKEIKFLLHFVKESKQDESGMPNNRFLAERTGGTYSTLKVQPAELEDSGVYFCASSQDRGNTEAFFGQGTRLTVV.

The CDR3 DNA sequence: TGTGCTAGTGGTACAGGACTCTCAAATGAAAAACTGTTTTTT. Its protein product is CASGTGLSNEKLFF. The chain couples TRBV12-5 to TRBJ1-4; a possible D gene is TRBD1 (5 bases). CDR1 is LGHNT and CDR2 is FRNRAP in the germline V gene. V was shortened by 5 bases and J by 5 bases, with 12 bases between the two germline ends. The CDR3 is made up of 14 amino acids.